This T cell receptor (beta chain) was profiled in a study of OX40 agonist ivuxolimab in advanced cancers. About the study: At doses from 0.01 to 10 mg/kg, patients were given intravenous ivuxolimab every 2 weeks. Overall study results and limits: In CD8+ T cells, expanded clones were on average more numerous than in CD4+. Clonal expansion among partial responders at 0.1-3.0 mg/kg ranked near the lowest. At doses 0.1 to 3.0 mg/kg, CD4+ and CD8+ clones expanded.

As concerns this clone: Its specificity is unknown.

Trimming pared 9 bases from V and 0 bases from J, leaving 16 bases between. The germline V gene encodes CDR1 LNHDA and CDR2 SQIVND (reference sequence). This CDR3 is built from 15 residues. The protocol was immunoSEQ multiplex PCR, while the TCRdb copy is restricted to in-frame clones and leaves out a portion. Of about 53,000 clones in the sample, 84% were seen once. The chain joins TRBV19 to TRBJ2-3; weak D call: TRBD2 (6 bases). The sample was CD4+ or CD8+ T cells sorted from blood, taken in a trial of the OX40 agonist ivuxolimab. The sequence was obtained from an adult with an advanced solid tumor such as melanoma, head and neck, liver or kidney cancer. CDR3 sequence: CASAVGSGSTDTQYF. CDR3 DNA sequence: TGTGCCAGCGCGGTGGGGAGCGGGAGCACAGATACGCAGTATTTT.